Listed here are 15 T cell receptor beta chains from one sample, sequenced in a study of siplizumab effects on memory and regulatory T cells. The protocol was immunoSEQ multiplex PCR, while the TCRdb copy is restricted to in-frame clones and leaves out a portion. Among 95,000 to 100,000 clones listed, 92% were seen once. The sample taken for sequencing was non-Treg CD4+ T cells sorted from blood. The source of these receptors is a human donor in good health.

V gene TRBV29-1 combines with J gene TRBJ2-5; TRBD1 or TRBD2 may be the D gene (5 bases each). The CDR3 has 13 residues. Germline CDR1 reads SQVTM; CDR2 reads ANQGSEA. The V and J ends lost 7 bases and 0 bases respectively, with 12 bases between them. CDR3 protein: CSAPGRNQETQYF. Written as DNA, the CDR3 is TGCAGCGCGCCGGGACGCAACCAAGAGACCCAGTACTTC. Full variable domain (missing parts from reference TRBV29-1 and TRBJ2-5): SAVISQKPSRDICQRGTSLTIQCQVDSQVTMMFWYRQQPGQSLTLIATANQGSEATYESGFVIDKFPISRPNLTFSTLTVSNMSPEDSSIYLCSAPGRNQETQYFGPGTRLLVL.

The rearrangement uses TRBV5-1 and TRBJ1-1; D gene uncertain. The V and J ends lost 4 bases and 5 bases respectively, with 15 bases between them. Germline V gives CDR1 SGHRS, CDR2 YFSETQ. This CDR3 has 14 amino acids. Here the CDR3 reads CASSPEKLGTEAFF. The CDR3 DNA sequence: TGCGCCAGCAGCCCCGAGAAATTGGGAACTGAAGCTTTCTTT. The variable domain in full, with the rest retrieved from reference TRBV5-1 and TRBJ1-1, is KAGVTQTPRYLIKTRGQQVTLSCSPISGHRSVSWYQQTPGQGLQFLFEYFSETQRNKGNFPGRFSGRQFSNSRSEMNVSTLELGDSALYLCASSPEKLGTEAFFGQGTRLTVV.

The rearrangement links TRBV7-2 to TRBJ1-2, with a possible D match to TRBD1 (5 bases). This CDR3 is built from 14 residues. V gave up 6 bases and J gave up 5 bases, with 16 bases separating them. Germline CDR1 reads SGHTA; CDR2 reads FQGNSA. The CDR3 protein is CASRVAEGPYGYTF. The CDR3 nucleotides are TGTGCCAGCAGAGTTGCAGAGGGACCTTATGGCTACACCTTC.

V gene TRBV10-2 combines with J gene TRBJ1-5; D not resolved. The CDR3 is 15 amino acids. The germline V gene encodes CDR1 WSHSY and CDR2 SAAADI. Deletions cut 0 bases from V and 0 bases from J, with 6 bases between. CDR3 in amino acids: CASSESFGSNQPQHF. The CDR3 DNA is TGCGCCAGCAGTGAGTCTTTTGGTAGCAATCAGCCCCAGCATTTT.

The CDR3 sequence is CAISRGVGYGYTF. DNA for the CDR3: TGTGCCATCAGCCGGGGGGTCGGCTATGGCTACACCTTC. The gene calls are TRBV10-3 and TRBJ1-2, with D perhaps TRBD1 (5 bases). Germline CDR1 is ENHRY and CDR2 is SYGVKD. This CDR3 has 13 residues. V gave up 6 bases and J gave up 4 bases, with 12 bases separating them.

The chain carries TRBV30 and TRBJ2-7, with a tentative D call TRBD1 (5 bases). V lost 0 bases, J lost 3 bases, and 12 bases lay in between. Germline V CDR1 and CDR2: GTSNPN, SVGIG (reference sequence). The length of the CDR3 is 14 residues. The CDR3, as DNA: TGTGCCTGGAGTGTAAGGGGTTTCCTCTACGAGCAGTACTTC. Amino acids: CAWSVRGFLYEQYF.

V and J are TRBV6-5 and TRBJ2-7, with 8 bases that match TRBD1. V shed 4 bases, J shed 6 bases, and the junction held 11 bases outside the gene matches. From germline, CDR1 is MNHEY and CDR2 SVGAGI. This CDR3 has 15 residues. The CDR3 DNA sequence: TGTGCCAGCAGTTCCGTGACAGGGGACGGGTTCGAGCAGTACTTC. Translation gives CASSSVTGDGFEQYF.

The V gene is TRBV2, the J gene TRBJ2-6; weak D call: TRBD1 (5 bases). Germline lookup yields CDR1 SNHLY and CDR2 FYNNEI. The CDR3 totals 15 residues. V was shortened by 6 bases and J by 2 bases, with 11 bases between the two germline ends. CDR3 amino acids: CASRETATGANVLTF. The CDR3 DNA reads as TGTGCCAGCAGGGAGACAGCGACTGGGGCCAACGTCCTGACTTTC.

The chain employs TRBV7-9 and TRBJ1-2; D gene ambiguous. Trimming cost V 2 bases and J 5 bases, with 9 bases left between them. CDR3 length: 13 amino acids. Per germline, CDR1 SEHNR and CDR2 FQNEAQ (reference sequence). The CDR3 DNA reads TGTGCCAGCAGCTTACCCGGGAGGTATGGCTACACCTTC. Its protein is CASSLPGRYGYTF.

V gene TRBV29-1 combines with J gene TRBJ2-3; TRBD2 matches 7 bases. The V gene's germline CDR1 is SQVTM and CDR2 ANQGSEA. This CDR3 has 13 amino acids. V shed 5 bases, J shed 6 bases, and the junction held 8 bases outside the gene matches. The CDR3 reads CSVIRGSGDTQYF. CDR3 bases: TGCAGCGTTATTCGCGGGAGCGGCGATACGCAGTATTTT.

The chain links TRBV18 to TRBJ1-4, with D perhaps TRBD1 (5 bases). Germline CDR1 KGHSH, CDR2 LQKENI. V dropped 5 bases and J dropped 3 bases, with 13 bases sitting between them. CDR3 length: 15 residues. The DNA for the CDR3 is TGTGCCAGCTCATCCCAGGGTCCGTCTAATGAAAAACTGTTTTTT. Its translation: CASSSQGPSNEKLFF.

Only one count was recorded for this clone. CDR3 coding DNA: TGTGCCAGTAAGAGAGTGGCAGCGAACACCGGGGAGCTGTTTTTT. Translating gives CASKRVAANTGELFF. V is TRBV19 and J is TRBJ2-2; D is undetermined. V was trimmed by 7 bases and J by 0 bases, leaving 12 bases between them. Germline CDR1 is LNHDA and CDR2 is SQIVND (reference sequence). The CDR3 has 15 residues.

This chain uses TRBV28 with TRBJ1-2; 7 bases agree with TRBD1. The trim removed 3 bases at V and 7 bases at J, leaving 8 bases unmatched. CDR1 is MDHEN and CDR2 is SYDVKM in the germline V gene. The CDR3 is made up of 14 amino acids. As DNA, the CDR3 is TGTGCCAGCAGTTTGCCGGACAGGCTAGGTGGCTACACCTTC. Its protein is CASSLPDRLGGYTF.

In regard to this clone: The same CDR3 is also encoded by other DNA sequences in this sample. The chain joins TRBV6-6 to TRBJ2-3; D not resolved. The CDR3 extends over 15 amino acids. V lost 2 bases and J 0 bases, leaving 9 bases between the germline ends. Per the germline V gene, CDR1 is MNHNY and CDR2 is SVGAGI (reference sequence). The DNA for the CDR3 is TGTGCCAGCAGTTACAGTTTGCGGAGCACAGATACGCAGTATTTT. This gives the protein CASSYSLRSTDTQYF.

Turning to this clone: Different DNA sequences within this sample yield the same CDR3. J is TRBJ1-2 and V is TRBV6-5; D is ambiguous. This CDR3 is built from 12 residues. V was cut by 0 bases and J by 5 bases, with 4 bases left in between. Germline CDR1 reads MNHEY; CDR2 reads SVGAGI. The CDR3 nucleotides read TGTGCCAGCAGTTACTCGGGTTATGGCTACACCTTC. This encodes CASSYSGYGYTF.